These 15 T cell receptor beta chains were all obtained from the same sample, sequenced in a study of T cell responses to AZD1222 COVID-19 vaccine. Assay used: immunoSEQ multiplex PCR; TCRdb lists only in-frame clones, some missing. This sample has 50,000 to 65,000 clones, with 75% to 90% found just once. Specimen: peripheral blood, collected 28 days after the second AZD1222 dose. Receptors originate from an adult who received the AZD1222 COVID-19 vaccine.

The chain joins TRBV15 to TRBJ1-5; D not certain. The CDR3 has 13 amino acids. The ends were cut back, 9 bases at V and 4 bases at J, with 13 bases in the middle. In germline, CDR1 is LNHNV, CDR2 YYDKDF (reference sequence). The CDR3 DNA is TGTGCCACTCAAGGGCCGAATAATCAGCCCCAGCATTTT. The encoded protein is CATQGPNNQPQHF.

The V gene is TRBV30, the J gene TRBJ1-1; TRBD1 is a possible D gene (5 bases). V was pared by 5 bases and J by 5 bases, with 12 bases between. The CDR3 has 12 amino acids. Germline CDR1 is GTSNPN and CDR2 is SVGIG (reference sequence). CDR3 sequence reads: CAWVDGGTEAFF. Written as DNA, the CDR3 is TGTGCCTGGGTGGACGGGGGGACTGAAGCTTTCTTT.

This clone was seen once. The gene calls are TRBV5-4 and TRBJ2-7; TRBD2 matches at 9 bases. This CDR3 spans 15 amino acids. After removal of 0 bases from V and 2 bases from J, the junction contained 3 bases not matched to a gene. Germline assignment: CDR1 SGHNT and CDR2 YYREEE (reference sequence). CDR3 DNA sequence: TGTGCCAGCAGCTTGGGCCTAGCGGGAACCTACGAGCAGTACTTC. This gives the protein CASSLGLAGTYEQYF.

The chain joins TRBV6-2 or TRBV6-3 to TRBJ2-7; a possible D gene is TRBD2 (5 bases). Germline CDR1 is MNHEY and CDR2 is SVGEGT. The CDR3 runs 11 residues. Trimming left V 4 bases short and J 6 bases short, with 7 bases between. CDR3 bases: TGTGCCAGCAGTTGGGAGCGCGAGCAGTACTTC. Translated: CASSWEREQYF.

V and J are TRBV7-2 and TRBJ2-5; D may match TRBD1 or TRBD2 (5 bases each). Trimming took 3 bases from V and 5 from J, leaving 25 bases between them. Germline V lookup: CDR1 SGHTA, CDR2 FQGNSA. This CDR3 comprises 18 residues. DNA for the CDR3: TGTGCCAGCAGCTTTCCCTCATATGGGACGGACCCCCGGGAGACCCAGTACTTC. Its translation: CASSFPSYGTDPRETQYF.

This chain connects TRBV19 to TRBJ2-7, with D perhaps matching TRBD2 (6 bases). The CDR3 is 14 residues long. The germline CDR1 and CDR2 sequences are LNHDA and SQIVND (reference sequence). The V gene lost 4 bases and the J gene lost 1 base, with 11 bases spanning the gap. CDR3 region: CASSTSGLSYEQYF. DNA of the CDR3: TGTGCCAGTAGTACATCGGGACTTTCCTACGAGCAGTACTTC.

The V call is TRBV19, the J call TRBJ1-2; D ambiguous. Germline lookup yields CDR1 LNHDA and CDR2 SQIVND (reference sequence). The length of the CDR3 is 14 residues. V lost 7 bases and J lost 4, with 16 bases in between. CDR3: CASKASPGRYGYTF. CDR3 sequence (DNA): TGTGCCAGTAAAGCGTCCCCGGGCCGCTATGGCTACACCTTC.

CDR3 coding DNA: TGCGCCAAGGACCGCAGGTTCATCTCCTACGAGCAGTACTTC. Translating gives CAKDRRFISYEQYF. J is TRBJ2-7 and V is TRBV4-3; D is unresolved. Germline assignment: CDR1 LGHNA and CDR2 YSLEER. V was shortened by 10 bases and J by 0 bases, with 16 bases between the two germline ends. This CDR3 spans 14 amino acids.

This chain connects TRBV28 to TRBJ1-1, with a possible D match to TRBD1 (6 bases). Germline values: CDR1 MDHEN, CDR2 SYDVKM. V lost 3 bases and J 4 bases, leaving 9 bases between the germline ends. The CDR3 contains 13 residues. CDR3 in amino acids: CASSFGQSTEAFF. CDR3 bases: TGTGCCAGCAGTTTCGGACAGAGCACTGAAGCTTTCTTT.

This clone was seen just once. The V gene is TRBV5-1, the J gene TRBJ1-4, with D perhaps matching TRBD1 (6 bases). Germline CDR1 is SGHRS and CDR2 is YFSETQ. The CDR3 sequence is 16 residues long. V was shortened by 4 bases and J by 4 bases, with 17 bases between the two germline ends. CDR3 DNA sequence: TGCGCCAGCAGCCTCAGACAGGAAGGCTTTAATGAAAAACTGTTTTTT. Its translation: CASSLRQEGFNEKLFF.

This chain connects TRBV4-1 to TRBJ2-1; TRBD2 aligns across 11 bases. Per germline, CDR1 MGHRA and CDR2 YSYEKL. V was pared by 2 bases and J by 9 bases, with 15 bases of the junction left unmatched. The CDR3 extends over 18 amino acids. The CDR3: CASSQRSLGLAGSGEQFF. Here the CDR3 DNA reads TGCGCCAGCAGCCAAAGATCTCTAGGACTAGCGGGCTCGGGTGAGCAGTTCTTC.

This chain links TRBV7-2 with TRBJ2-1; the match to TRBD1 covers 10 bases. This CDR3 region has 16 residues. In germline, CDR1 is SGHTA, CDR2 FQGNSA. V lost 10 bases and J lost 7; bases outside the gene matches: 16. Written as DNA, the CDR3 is TGTGCCACAGGGGGGCTCGGAGGGACAGGGGCTAATGAGCAGTTCTTC. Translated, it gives CATGGLGGTGANEQFF.

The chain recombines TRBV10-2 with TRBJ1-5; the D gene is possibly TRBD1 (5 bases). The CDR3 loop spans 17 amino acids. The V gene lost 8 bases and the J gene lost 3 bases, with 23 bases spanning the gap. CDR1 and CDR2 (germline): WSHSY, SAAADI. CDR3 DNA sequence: TGCGCCAGCCTGCTTCTGGACACGGCTTTTGACAATCAGCCCCAGCATTTT. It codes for CASLLLDTAFDNQPQHF.

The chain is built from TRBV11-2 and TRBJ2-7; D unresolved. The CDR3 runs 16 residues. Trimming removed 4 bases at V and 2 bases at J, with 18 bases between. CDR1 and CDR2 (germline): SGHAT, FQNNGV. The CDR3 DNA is TGTGCCAGCAGCTCGCGTGGGGTAGTTGGAGCCTACGAGCAGTACTTC. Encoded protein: CASSSRGVVGAYEQYF.

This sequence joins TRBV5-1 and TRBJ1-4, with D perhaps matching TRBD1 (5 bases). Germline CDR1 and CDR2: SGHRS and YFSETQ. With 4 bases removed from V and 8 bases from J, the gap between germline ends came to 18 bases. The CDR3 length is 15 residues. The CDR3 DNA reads TGCGCCAGCAGCACAATCCCGGGGGGTATGGAAAAACTGTTTTTT. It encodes CASSTIPGGMEKLFF. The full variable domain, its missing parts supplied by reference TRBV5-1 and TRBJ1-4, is KAGVTQTPRYLIKTRGQQVTLSCSPISGHRSVSWYQQTPGQGLQFLFEYFSETQRNKGNFPGRFSGRQFSNSRSEMNVSTLELGDSALYLCASSTIPGGMEKLFFGSGTQLSVL.